This TCR beta chain was captured by sequencing in a study of Ad26.COV2.S vaccination and SARS-CoV-2 variants. The CDR3 runs 14 residues. V lost 1 base, J lost 1 base, and 7 bases lay in between. The germline V gene has CDR1 KGHSH and CDR2 LQKENI. Sequencing used immunoSEQ multiplex PCR; TCRdb keeps in-frame clones, though not all of them. The sample has some 340,000 clones, approximately 80% seen once. In regard to this clone: The sample carries other DNA sequences with the same CDR3.

The treatment: some 20 received Ad26.COV2.S at low or high dose, single or two shots; about 5 received placebo; per-sample allocation not given. On day 63 after the first injection, vaccine and placebo recipients gave samples. The material was peripheral blood, obtained in a trial of Ad26.COV2.S vaccine versus placebo. This receptor was obtained from a person between 18 and 60 years old who received the Ad26.COV2.S COVID-19 vaccine or a placebo. The rearrangement links TRBV18 to TRBJ1-1; a weak D match, TRBD1 (6 bases). CDR3 sequence: CASSPQQGNTEAFF. The CDR3 region has the DNA TGTGCCAGCTCACCACAACAGGGGAACACTGAAGCTTTCTTT.